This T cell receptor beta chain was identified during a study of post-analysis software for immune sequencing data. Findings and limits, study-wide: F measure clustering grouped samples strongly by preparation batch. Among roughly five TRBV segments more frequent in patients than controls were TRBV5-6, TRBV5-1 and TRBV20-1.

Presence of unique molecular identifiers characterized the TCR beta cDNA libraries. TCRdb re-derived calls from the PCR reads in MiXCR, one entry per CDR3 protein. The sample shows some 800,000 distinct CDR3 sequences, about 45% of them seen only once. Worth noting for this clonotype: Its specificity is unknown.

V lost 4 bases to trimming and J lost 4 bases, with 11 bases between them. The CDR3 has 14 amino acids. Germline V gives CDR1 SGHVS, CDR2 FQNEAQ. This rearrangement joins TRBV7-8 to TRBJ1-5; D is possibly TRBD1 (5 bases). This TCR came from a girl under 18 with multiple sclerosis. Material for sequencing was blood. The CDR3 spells CASSSGHQNQPQHF. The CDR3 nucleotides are TGTGCCAGCAGCTCTGGACACCAGAATCAGCCCCAGCATTTT.